This TCR beta chain was sequenced for a study of blood T cell repertoires in COVID-19. Profiled with immunoSEQ multiplex PCR; TCRdb holds only in-frame clones, not every one. The profile shows some 80,000 clones, approximately 82% of them singletons. Sequencing used peripheral blood. The TCR was taken from a woman aged 70 to 79 with acute or convalescent COVID-19.

CDR3 DNA: TGTGCCTGGAGTACCCTTCGTCTGGAGAAAGAGACCCAGTACTTC. It yields the protein CAWSTLRLEKETQYF. The chain joins TRBV30 to TRBJ2-5; no clear D gene. CDR1 is GTSNPN and CDR2 is SVGIG in the germline V gene (reference sequence). V was trimmed by 2 bases and J by 3 bases, leaving 16 bases between them. The CDR3 has 15 residues. The whole variable domain, remainder taken from reference TRBV30 and TRBJ2-5, is SQTIHQWPATLVQPVGSPLSLECTVEGTSNPNLYWYRQAAGRGLQLLFYSVGIGQISSEVPQNLSASRPQDRQFILSSKKLLLSDSGFYLCAWSTLRLEKETQYFGPGTRLLVL.